This T cell receptor (beta chain) stems from a study of blood T cell repertoires in COVID-19. Study in general: COVID-19 samples from acute and convalescent phases originated in the United States, Italy and Spain.

In Cohort 3, a recovered donor had either two negative PCRs, clearance, or symptom resolution. Measured with immunoSEQ multiplex PCR; TCRdb has only the in-frame clones, and not every one. The table lists 180,000 or so clones, less than 85% of them singletons. The germline CDR1 and CDR2 sequences are SGHNT and YENEEA. The CDR3 contains 19 residues. V lost 5 bases to trimming and J lost 7 bases; unmatched junction nucleotides: 21. The specimen sequenced was PBMCs or T cells enriched from blood (not recorded which). V gene TRBV11-3 combines with J gene TRBJ2-2; 8 nucleotides match TRBD2. This clonotype was obtained from a woman in her fifties or sixties who had recovered from COVID-19. CDR3 sequence: CASSQEVVGRAGMGGELFF. The CDR3 DNA is TGTGCCAGCAGCCAGGAGGTGGTCGGGAGGGCCGGAATGGGCGGGGAGCTGTTTTTT.